This TCR beta chain was identified in a study of T cells after yellow fever vaccination. In this sample, this clonotype turned up a few times. Its antigen is unknown. For TCR, cDNA came from 5'RACE template switching, which added a universal primer site and UMIs. TCRdb recomputed calls from the 5' RACE reads with MiXCR, one row per CDR3 protein. The sample carries around 340,000 distinct CDR3 sequences, under 15% recorded once. Whole-study findings and limits: In post-booster samples, most primary-vaccination clones reappeared (under 98% CD4, about 91% CD8).

Sequences were derived from CD4+ T cells sorted from PBMCs, sampled 15 days after the yellow fever booster vaccination. The sequence was obtained from a man younger than 35 who received the YFV17D yellow fever vaccine.

The CDR3 protein is CASSRSGQETQYF. DNA for the CDR3: TGTGCCAGCAGCCGATCAGGCCAAGAGACCCAGTACTTC. The V gene is TRBV11-1, the J gene TRBJ2-5; D is uncertain. Trimming removed 5 bases at V and 1 base at J, with 8 bases between. The CDR3 has 13 residues. From germline, CDR1 is SGHAT and CDR2 FQDESV (reference sequence).